The 3 T cell receptor beta chains below were found in one sample sequenced in a study of neurological immune-mediated disorders (dated by TCRdb to the late 2010s). The library was generated by 5' RACE. TCRdb lists the instrument as Illumina HiSeq 2500. TCRdb trimmed the raw reads at Q25, called clones with MiXCR and kept productive beta chains. Rows matching on CDR3 protein sequence are summarized as one entry with the most common DNA and genes. This sample lists 70,000 or so distinct CDR3 sequences; 2.5% to 4% were detected once. The top ten hold under 6.5% of the sample. The sample was PBMCs. The receptors stem from a woman in her forties or fifties with multiple sclerosis.

This clonotype was seen many times. As DNA, the CDR3 is TGTGCCAGCAGCCCTCGACACAACATTCAGTACTTC. This translates into CASSPRHNIQYF. This sequence joins TRBV6-2 or TRBV6-3 and TRBJ2-4, with unresolved D. V shed 6 bases and J shed 7 bases, with 10 bases lying between them. CDR3 length equals 12 residues. Germline V gene sequence: CDR1 MNHEY, CDR2 SVGEGT.

There are many counts of this clonotype. The rearrangement uses TRBV4-3 and TRBJ2-5, with D unresolved. V was pared by 2 bases and J by 0 bases, with 7 bases between. From germline, CDR1 is LGHNA and CDR2 YSLEER. The CDR3 runs to 14 residues. The CDR3 region has the DNA TGCGCCAGCAGCCAAAACACGTACCAAGAGACCCAGTACTTC. This sequence encodes CASSQNTYQETQYF.

This clonotype has ten or more counts. The chain joins TRBV20-1 to TRBJ1-3; D unresolved. V dropped 6 bases and J dropped 3 bases, with 9 bases sitting between them. Germline lookup yields CDR1 DFQATT and CDR2 SNEGSKA (reference sequence). CDR3 length: 12 residues. The CDR3 loop reads CSAPNSGNTIYF. The CDR3 nucleotides are TGCAGTGCCCCGAATAGTGGAAACACCATATATTTT.